A single sample is the source of the 12 T cell receptor beta chains below, sequenced in a study of human T cells and chemical hapten exposure. Described time point: pre-sensitization, week 0. Treatment here: therapeutic diphenylcyclopropenone sensitization with weekly scalp DPC. One entry per CDR3 protein results from TCRdb running MiXCR on the RACE reads. The repertoire holds 300,000 to 450,000 distinct CDR3 sequences, with 5.1% as singletons. Specimen: whole blood, collected in connection with sensitization to the hapten diphenylcyclopropenone (DPC). These TCRs come from a woman between 50 and 59 years old with alopecia areata. Some clones in this sample may be carry-over from other donors' samples.

This clonotype was seen at least ten times. This CDR3 reads CASSLGQPNEKLFF. The DNA for the CDR3 is TGTGCCAGCAGCTTGGGCCAGCCTAATGAAAAACTGTTTTTT. The J gene is TRBJ1-4, the V gene TRBV5-4; D gene uncertain. Germline V gene data show CDR1 as SGHNT and CDR2 as YYREEE (reference sequence). The ends were cut back, 0 bases at V and 3 bases at J, with 6 bases in the middle. The CDR3 consists of 14 residues.

J is TRBJ1-1 and V is TRBV5-1, with unresolved D. V lost 4 bases and J lost 5, with 21 bases in between. CDR1 is SGHRS and CDR2 is YFSETQ in the germline V gene. The CDR3 runs to 16 residues. The CDR3, as DNA: TGCGCCAGCAGCCGAACCCCGGTCGGCGGGTTTACTGAAGCTTTCTTT. Protein sequence: CASSRTPVGGFTEAFF.

This clonotype was seen a few times. The rearrangement uses TRBV2 and TRBJ1-2; no clear D. Trimming removed 2 bases at V and 5 bases at J, with 15 bases between. Germline V gene data show CDR1 as SNHLY and CDR2 as FYNNEI. This CDR3 region has 15 residues. This CDR3 is CASSELADAFYGYTF. The DNA of the CDR3 is TGTGCCAGCAGTGAACTGGCAGATGCTTTTTATGGCTACACCTTC. Supplemented by reference TRBV2 and TRBJ1-2, the full variable domain reads EPEVTQTPSHQVTQMGQEVILRCVPISNHLYFYWYRQILGQKVEFLVSFYNNEISEKSEIFDDQFSVERPDGSNFTLKIRSTKLEDSAMYFCASSELADAFYGYTFGSGTRLTVV.

This clonotype was picked up many times. This rearrangement joins TRBV3-1 to TRBJ2-1; 8 positions agree with TRBD1. CDR3 size: 15 residues. Germline CDR1 is LGHDT and CDR2 is YNNKEL (reference sequence). V shed 4 bases, J shed 1 base, and the junction held 3 bases outside the gene matches. The DNA for the CDR3 is TGTGCCAGCAGCCGAAGACAGGGGTCCTACAATGAGCAGTTCTTC. Its protein is CASSRRQGSYNEQFF.

In its sample, this clonotype was seen many times. The chain couples TRBV5-1 to TRBJ2-3; 7 bases map to TRBD2. CDR3 length equals 15 residues. CDR1 and CDR2 (germline): SGHRS, YFSETQ. Unmatched junction bases numbered 5, after V lost 1 base and J lost 3 bases. CDR3: CASSLQSGTTDTQYF. In DNA, the CDR3 is TGCGCCAGCAGCTTGCAAAGCGGGACTACAGATACGCAGTATTTT.

This clonotype has ten or more counts. This rearrangement joins TRBV7-9 to TRBJ2-5; D is undetermined. The CDR3 totals 12 residues. Deletions cut 5 bases from V and 5 bases from J, with 9 bases between. CDR1 is SEHNR and CDR2 is FQNEAQ in the germline V gene (reference sequence). The CDR3 coding sequence is TGTGCCAGCAGCCTACTGCGGGAGACCCAGTACTTC. This codes for CASSLLRETQYF.

This clonotype was seen at least ten times. The chain has TRBV5-1 and TRBJ2-7; 9 nucleotides align to TRBD2. The V gene end was trimmed by 3 bases and the J gene end by 5 bases; junction bases not matched to a gene: 9. Germline assignment: CDR1 SGHRS and CDR2 YFSETQ. This CDR3 spans 15 amino acids. The CDR3 coding sequence is TGCGCCAGCAGCTCGGGACTAGCTGTCGGCCACGAGCAGTACTTC. Its translation: CASSSGLAVGHEQYF.

J is TRBJ2-7 and V is TRBV25-1; 7 nucleotides align to TRBD1. CDR1 is MGHDK, CDR2 SYGVNS, per germline. The ends lost 2 bases at V and 3 bases at J; junction bases unmatched: 7. The CDR3 has 15 residues. The CDR3 DNA follows: TGTGCCAGCAGTGAAGCCGGGACAGCAGACTACGAGCAGTACTTC. It codes for CASSEAGTADYEQYF.

In its sample, this clonotype was seen many times. The chain has TRBV29-1 and TRBJ1-1, with D uncertain. In germline, CDR1 is SQVTM, CDR2 ANQGSEA. The CDR3 runs to 10 residues. V was pared by 3 bases and J by 8 bases, with 7 bases between. CDR3 bases: TGCAGCGTTGACATCCAAGAAGCTTTCTTT. This sequence encodes CSVDIQEAFF. The full variable domain, with the rest looked up from reference TRBV29-1 and TRBJ1-1, is SAVISQKPSRDICQRGTSLTIQCQVDSQVTMMFWYRQQPGQSLTLIATANQGSEATYESGFVIDKFPISRPNLTFSTLTVSNMSPEDSSIYLCSVDIQEAFFGQGTRLTVV.

The chain is built from TRBV29-1 and TRBJ2-1; the match to TRBD1 covers 9 bases. The CDR3 runs 17 residues. V shed 1 base, J shed 2 bases, and the junction held 9 bases outside the gene matches. Germline CDR1 is SQVTM and CDR2 is ANQGSEA. DNA of the CDR3: TGCAGCGTTGAAGGACCGGGACAGGGTAGGACCTACAATGAGCAGTTCTTC. This encodes CSVEGPGQGRTYNEQFF.

CDR3 DNA sequence: TGCAGTGGCCTACTAGCGGGAGTCGATACGCAGTATTTT. It is translated as CSGLLAGVDTQYF. The chain combines TRBV20-1 with TRBJ2-3; 11 bases line up with TRBD2. This CDR3 spans 13 amino acids. The ends lost 7 bases at V and 6 bases at J; junction bases unmatched: 6. The germline gives CDR1 DFQATT, CDR2 SNEGSKA (reference sequence).

This clonotype came up a few times. The chain carries TRBV20-1 and TRBJ1-1; D gene uncertain. The CDR3 length is 13 residues. Trimming removed 0 bases from V and 6 bases from J, with 11 bases in between. Germline CDR1 is DFQATT and CDR2 is SNEGSKA (reference sequence). The CDR3 region has the DNA TGCAGTGCTAGAGATCGGGTAACCGCTGAAGCTTTCTTT. Translation gives CSARDRVTAEAFF.